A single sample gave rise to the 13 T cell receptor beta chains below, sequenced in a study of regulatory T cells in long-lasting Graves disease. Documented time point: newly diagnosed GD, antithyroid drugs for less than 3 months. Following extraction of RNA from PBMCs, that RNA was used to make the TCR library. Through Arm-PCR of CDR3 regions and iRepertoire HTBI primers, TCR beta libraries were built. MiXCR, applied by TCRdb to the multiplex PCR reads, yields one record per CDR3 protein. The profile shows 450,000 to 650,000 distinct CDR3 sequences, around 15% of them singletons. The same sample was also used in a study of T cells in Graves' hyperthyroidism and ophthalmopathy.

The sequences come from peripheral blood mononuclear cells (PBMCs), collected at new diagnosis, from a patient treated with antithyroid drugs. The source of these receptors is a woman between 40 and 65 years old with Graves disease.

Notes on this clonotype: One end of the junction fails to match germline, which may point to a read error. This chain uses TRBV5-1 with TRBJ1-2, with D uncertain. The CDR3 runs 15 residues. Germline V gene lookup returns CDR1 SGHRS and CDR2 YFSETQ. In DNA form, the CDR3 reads TGCGCCAGCAGCTTCGTCGGGTCCGCTAACTATGGCCACACCTTC. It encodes CASSFVGSANYGHTF.

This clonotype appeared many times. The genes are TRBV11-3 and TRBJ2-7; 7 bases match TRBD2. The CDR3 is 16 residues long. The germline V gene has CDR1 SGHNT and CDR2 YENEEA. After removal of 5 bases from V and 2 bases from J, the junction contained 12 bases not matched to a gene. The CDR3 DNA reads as TGTGCCAGCAGCCTATATCTGGGAGGGGCGGCCTACGAGCAGTACTTC. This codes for CASSLYLGGAAYEQYF. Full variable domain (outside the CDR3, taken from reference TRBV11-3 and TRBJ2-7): EAGVVQSPRYKIIEKKQPVAFWCNPISGHNTLYWYLQNLGQGPELLIRYENEEAVDDSQLPKDRFSAERLKGVDSTLKIQPAELGDSAVYLCASSLYLGGAAYEQYFGPGTRLTVT.

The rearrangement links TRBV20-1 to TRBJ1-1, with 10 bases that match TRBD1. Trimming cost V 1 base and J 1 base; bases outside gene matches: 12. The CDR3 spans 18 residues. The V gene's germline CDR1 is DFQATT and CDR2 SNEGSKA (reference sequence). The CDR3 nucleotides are TGCAGTGCTAGAGGACAGGGGGCTCGTATAAGTGGGAACACTGAAGCTTTCTTT. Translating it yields CSARGQGARISGNTEAFF.

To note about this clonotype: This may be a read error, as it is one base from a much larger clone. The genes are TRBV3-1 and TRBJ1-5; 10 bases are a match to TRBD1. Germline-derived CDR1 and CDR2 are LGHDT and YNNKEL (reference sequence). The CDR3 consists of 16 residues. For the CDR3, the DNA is TGTGCCAGCAGGGATTCCGGGACAGGGGCCAATCAGCCCCGGCATTTT. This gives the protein CASRDSGTGANQPRHF.

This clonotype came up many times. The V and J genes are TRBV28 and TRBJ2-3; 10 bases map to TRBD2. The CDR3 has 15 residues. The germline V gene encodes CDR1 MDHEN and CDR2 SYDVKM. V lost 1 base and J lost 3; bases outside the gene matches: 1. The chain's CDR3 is CASSLYSGGTDTQYF. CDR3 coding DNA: TGTGCCAGCAGTTTATATAGCGGGGGGACAGATACGCAGTATTTT.

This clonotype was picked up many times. This CDR3 is CATRRGQANTGELFF. The DNA for the CDR3 is TGTGCCACCAGAAGAGGACAGGCAAACACCGGGGAGCTGTTTTTT. The chain links TRBV2 to TRBJ2-2; TRBD1 agrees at 7 bases. Germline-derived CDR1 and CDR2 are SNHLY and FYNNEI. Trimming removed 10 bases from V and 2 bases from J; junction bases left unmatched: 10. This CDR3 comprises 15 residues.

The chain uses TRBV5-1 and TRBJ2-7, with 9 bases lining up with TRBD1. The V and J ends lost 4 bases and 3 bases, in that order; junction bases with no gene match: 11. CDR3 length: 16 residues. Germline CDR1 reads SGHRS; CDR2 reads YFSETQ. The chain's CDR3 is CASSPGQGMSFYEQYF. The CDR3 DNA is TGCGCCAGCAGCCCGGGACAGGGAATGAGTTTCTACGAGCAGTACTTC.

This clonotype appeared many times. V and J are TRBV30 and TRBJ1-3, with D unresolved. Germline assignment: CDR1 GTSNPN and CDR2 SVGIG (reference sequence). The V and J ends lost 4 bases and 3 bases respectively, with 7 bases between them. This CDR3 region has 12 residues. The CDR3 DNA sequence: TGTGCCTGGACGACCCTTGGAAACACCATATATTTT. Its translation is CAWTTLGNTIYF.

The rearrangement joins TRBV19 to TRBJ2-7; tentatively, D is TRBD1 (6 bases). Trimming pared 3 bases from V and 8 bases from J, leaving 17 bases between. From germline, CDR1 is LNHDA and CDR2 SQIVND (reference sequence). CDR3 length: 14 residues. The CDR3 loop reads CASSMTGEPRKQYF. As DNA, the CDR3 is TGTGCCAGTAGTATGACAGGAGAACCCCGCAAGCAGTACTTC.

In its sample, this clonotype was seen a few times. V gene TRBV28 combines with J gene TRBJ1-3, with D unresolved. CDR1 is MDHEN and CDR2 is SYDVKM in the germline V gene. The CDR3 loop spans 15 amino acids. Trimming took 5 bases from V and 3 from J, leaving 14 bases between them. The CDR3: CASSLPSGNGNTIYF. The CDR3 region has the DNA TGTGCCAGCAGTCTACCTTCGGGGAATGGAAACACCATATATTTT.

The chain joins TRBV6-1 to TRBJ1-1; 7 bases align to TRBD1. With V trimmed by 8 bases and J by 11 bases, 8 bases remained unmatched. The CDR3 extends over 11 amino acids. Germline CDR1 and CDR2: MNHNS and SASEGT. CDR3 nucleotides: TGTGCCAGCGCAGGGGGGAGAGAGGCTTTCTTT. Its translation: CASAGGREAFF.

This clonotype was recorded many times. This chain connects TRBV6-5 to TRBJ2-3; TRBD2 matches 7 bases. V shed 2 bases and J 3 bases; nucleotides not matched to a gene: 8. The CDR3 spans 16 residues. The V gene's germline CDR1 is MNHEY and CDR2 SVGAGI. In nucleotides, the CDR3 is TGTGCCAGCAGTTACGTGGCTAGCGGCGGGACAGATACGCAGTATTTT. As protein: CASSYVASGGTDTQYF.

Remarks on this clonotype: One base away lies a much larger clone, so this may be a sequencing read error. This CDR3 reads CASSSGQAETDTQYF. The CDR3 nucleotides read TGTGCCAGCAGTTCCGGGCAAGCCGAGACAGATACGCAGTATTTT. The V call is TRBV3-1, the J call TRBJ2-3; the D is unclear. The CDR3 spans 15 residues. V lost 6 bases, J lost 3 bases, and 16 bases lay in between. In germline, CDR1 is LGHDT, CDR2 YNNKEL (reference sequence).